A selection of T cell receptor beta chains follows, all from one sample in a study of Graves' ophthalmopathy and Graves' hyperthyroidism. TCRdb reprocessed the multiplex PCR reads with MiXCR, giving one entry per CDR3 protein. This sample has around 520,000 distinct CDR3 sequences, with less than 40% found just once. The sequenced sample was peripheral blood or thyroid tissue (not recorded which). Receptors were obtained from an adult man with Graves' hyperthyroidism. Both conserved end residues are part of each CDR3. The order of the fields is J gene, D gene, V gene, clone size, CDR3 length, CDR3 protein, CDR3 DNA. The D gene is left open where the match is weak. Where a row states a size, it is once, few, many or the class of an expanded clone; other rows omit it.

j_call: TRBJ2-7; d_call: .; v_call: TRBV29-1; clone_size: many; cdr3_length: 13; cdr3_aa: CSVERDDPYEQYF; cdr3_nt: TGCAGCGTTGAGCGGGACGACCCTTACGAGCAGTACTTC
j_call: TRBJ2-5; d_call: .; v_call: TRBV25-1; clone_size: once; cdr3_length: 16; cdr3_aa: CASSDPGPSLGETQYF; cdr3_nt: TGTGCCAGCAGTGACCCCGGGCCCTCACTTGGGGAGACCCAGTACTTC
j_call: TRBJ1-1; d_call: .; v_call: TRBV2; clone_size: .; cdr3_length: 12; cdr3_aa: CASSERGGVAFF; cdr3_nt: TGTGCCAGCAGTGAGCGGGGGGGCGTAGCTTTCTTT
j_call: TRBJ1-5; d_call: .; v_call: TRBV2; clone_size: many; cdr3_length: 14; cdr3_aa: CASSVEGGRQPQHF; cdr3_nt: TGTGCCAGCAGTGTTGAGGGAGGACGACAGCCCCAGCATTTT
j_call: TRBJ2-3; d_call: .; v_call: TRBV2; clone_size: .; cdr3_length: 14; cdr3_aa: CASSVSSNTDTQYF; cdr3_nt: TGTGCCAGCAGCGTATCAAGCAACACAGATACGCAGTATTTT
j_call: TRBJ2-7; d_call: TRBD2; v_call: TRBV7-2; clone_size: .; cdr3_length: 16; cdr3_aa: CASSLVGLAPSTEQYF; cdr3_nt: TGTGCCAGCAGCTTAGTGGGACTAGCTCCCTCGACGGAGCAGTACTTC
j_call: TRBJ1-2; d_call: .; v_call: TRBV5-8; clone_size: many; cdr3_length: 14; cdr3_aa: CASSWGRGDYGYTF; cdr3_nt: TGTGCCAGCAGCTGGGGCAGGGGCGACTATGGCTACACCTTC
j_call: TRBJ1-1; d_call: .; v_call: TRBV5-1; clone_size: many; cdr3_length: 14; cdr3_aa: CASSLGHSNTEAFF; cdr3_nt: TGCGCCAGCAGCTTGGGTCATTCGAACACTGAAGCTTTCTTT
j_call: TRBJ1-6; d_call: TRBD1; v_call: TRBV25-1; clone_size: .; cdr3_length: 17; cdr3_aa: CASSALSTGPHDSPLHF; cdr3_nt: TGTGCCAGCAGTGCCCTCTCGACAGGGCCTCATGATTCACCCCTCCACTTT
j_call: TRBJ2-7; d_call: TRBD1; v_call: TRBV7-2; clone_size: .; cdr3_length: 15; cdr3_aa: CASNRGGAGGYEQYF; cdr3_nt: TGTGCCAGCAACCGTGGGGGAGCAGGGGGCTACGAGCAGTACTTC
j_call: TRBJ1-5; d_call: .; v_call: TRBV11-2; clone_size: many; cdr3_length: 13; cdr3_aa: CASSGGNDQPQHF; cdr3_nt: TGTGCCAGCAGCGGAGGCAATGATCAGCCCCAGCATTTT
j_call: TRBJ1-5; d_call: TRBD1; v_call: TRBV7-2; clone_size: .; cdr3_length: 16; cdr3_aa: CAASDTTGQENQPQHF; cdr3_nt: TGTGCCGCCAGTGACACCACGGGACAGGAAAATCAGCCCCAGCATTTT
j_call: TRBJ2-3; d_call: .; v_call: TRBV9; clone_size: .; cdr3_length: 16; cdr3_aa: CASSPGTSDRTDTQYF; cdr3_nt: TGTGCCAGCAGCCCAGGGACTTCTGATCGCACAGATACGCAGTATTTT
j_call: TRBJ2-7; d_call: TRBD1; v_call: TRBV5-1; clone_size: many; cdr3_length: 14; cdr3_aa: CASSLTGGRREQYF; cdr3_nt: TGCGCCAGCAGCTTGACAGGGGGACGGCGCGAGCAGTACTTC
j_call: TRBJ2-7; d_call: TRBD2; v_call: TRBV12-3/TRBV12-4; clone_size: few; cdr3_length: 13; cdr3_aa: CASSGTSDSEQYF; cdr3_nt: TGTGCCAGCAGCGGGACTAGTGATAGCGAGCAGTACTTC
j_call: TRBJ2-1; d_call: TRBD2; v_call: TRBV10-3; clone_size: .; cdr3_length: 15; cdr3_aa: CAIRTSGTSYNEQFF; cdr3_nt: TGTGCCATCAGGACTAGCGGCACATCCTACAATGAGCAGTTCTTC
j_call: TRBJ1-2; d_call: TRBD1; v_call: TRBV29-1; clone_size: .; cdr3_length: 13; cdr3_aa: CSRDRTLIYGYTF; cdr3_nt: TGCAGCAGGGACAGGACCCTAATCTATGGCTACACCTTC
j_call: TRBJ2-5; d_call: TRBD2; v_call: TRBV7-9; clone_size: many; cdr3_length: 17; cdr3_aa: CASSLVEVGGISETQYF; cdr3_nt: TGTGCCAGCAGCTTAGTGGAGGTGGGGGGGATATCGGAGACCCAGTACTTC
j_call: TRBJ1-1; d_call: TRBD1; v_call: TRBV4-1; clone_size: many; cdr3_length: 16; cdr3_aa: CASSQEGTGGWTEAFF; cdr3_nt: TGCGCCAGCAGCCAAGAAGGGACAGGGGGTTGGACTGAAGCTTTCTTT
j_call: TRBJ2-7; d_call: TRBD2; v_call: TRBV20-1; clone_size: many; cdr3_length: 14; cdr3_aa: CSARARDYRLEQYF; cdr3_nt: TGCAGTGCTAGGGCCCGGGACTACCGGCTAGAGCAGTACTTC
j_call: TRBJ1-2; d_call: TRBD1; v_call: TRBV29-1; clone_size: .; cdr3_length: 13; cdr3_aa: CSSPPTGGYGYTF; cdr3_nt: TGCAGCAGTCCACCGACAGGGGGCTATGGCTACACCTTC
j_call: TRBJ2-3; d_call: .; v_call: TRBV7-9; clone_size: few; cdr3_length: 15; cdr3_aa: CASSNRLGATDTQYF; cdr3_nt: TGTGCCAGCAGCAACCGCCTGGGAGCCACAGATACGCAGTATTTT
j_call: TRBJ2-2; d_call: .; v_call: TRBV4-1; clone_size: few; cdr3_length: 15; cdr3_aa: CASTQGFANTGELFF; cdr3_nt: TGCGCCAGCACCCAGGGTTTCGCGAACACCGGGGAGCTGTTTTTT
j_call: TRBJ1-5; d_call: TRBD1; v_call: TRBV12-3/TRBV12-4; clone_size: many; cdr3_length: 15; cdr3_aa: CASSPRGGDNQPQHF; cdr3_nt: TGTGCCAGCAGCCCCAGGGGGGGTGACAATCAGCCCCAGCATTTT
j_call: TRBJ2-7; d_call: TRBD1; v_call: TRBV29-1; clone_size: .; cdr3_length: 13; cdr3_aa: CSVEGTGFYEQYF; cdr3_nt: TGCAGCGTTGAAGGGACAGGGTTCTACGAGCAGTACTTC
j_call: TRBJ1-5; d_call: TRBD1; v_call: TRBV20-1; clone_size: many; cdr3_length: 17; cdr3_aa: CSASLENRGYSNQPQHF; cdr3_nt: TGCAGTGCTAGCCTCGAAAACAGGGGTTATAGCAATCAGCCCCAGCATTTT
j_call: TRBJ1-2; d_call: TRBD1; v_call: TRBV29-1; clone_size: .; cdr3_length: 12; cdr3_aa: CSVARDSGGYTF; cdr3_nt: TGCAGCGTTGCCCGGGACAGCGGGGGCTACACCTTC
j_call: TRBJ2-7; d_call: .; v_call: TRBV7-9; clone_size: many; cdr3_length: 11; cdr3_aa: CASSASHEQYF; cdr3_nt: TGTGCCAGCAGCGCCTCTCACGAGCAGTACTTC
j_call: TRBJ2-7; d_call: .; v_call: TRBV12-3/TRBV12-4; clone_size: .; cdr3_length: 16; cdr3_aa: CASSLPSVGASYEQYF; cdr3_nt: TGTGCCAGCAGTTTACCTTCGGTAGGGGCCTCCTACGAGCAGTACTTC
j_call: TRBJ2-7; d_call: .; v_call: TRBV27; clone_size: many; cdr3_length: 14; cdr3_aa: CASSLSNRVGEQYF; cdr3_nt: TGTGCCAGCAGTTTATCGAACAGGGTGGGGGAGCAGTACTTC
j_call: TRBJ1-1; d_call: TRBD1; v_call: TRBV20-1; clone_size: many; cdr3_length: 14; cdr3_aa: CSARQTGYGTEAFF; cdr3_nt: TGCAGTGCTAGACAGACAGGGTACGGCACTGAAGCTTTCTTT
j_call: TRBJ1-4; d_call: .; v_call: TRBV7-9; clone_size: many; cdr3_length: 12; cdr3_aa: CASSYLTEKLFF; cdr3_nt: TGTGCCAGCAGCTATCTGACAGAAAAACTGTTTTTT
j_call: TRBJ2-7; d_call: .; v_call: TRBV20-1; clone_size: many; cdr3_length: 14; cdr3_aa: CSARGQTRSYEQYF; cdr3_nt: TGCAGTGCTAGAGGACAGACCCGCTCCTACGAGCAGTACTTC
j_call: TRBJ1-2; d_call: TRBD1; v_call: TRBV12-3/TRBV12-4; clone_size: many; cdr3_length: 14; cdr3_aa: CASRPTGEWYGYTF; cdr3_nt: TGTGCCAGCAGGCCGACAGGGGAATGGTATGGCTACACCTTC
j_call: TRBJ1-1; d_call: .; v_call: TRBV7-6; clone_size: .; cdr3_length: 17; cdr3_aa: CASSLGAGSGGNTEAFF; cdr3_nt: TGTGCCAGCAGCTTAGGGGCAGGGTCAGGTGGGAACACTGAAGCTTTCTTT
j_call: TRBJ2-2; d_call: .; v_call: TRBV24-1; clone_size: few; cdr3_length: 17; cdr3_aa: CATSLTGSLVDTGELFF; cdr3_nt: TGTGCCACCAGTCTCACAGGGTCGTTGGTGGACACCGGGGAGCTGTTTTTT
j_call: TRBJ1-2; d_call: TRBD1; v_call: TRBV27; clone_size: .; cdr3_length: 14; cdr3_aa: CASRTGGFSYGYTF; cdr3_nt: TGTGCCAGCAGGACAGGGGGCTTTAGCTATGGCTACACCTTC
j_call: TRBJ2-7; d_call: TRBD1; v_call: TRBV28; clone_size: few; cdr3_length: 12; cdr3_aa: CASAGTGKEQYF; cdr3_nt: TGTGCCAGCGCCGGGACAGGGAAGGAGCAGTACTTC
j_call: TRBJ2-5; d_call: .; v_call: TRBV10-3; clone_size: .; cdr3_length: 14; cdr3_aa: CAISIGQLQETQYF; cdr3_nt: TGTGCCATCAGTATTGGACAGCTCCAAGAGACCCAGTACTTC
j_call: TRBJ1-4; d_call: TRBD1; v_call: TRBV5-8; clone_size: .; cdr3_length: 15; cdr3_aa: CASSDGRTGREKLFF; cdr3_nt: TGTGCCAGCAGCGACGGGCGGACAGGGAGAGAAAAACTGTTTTTT
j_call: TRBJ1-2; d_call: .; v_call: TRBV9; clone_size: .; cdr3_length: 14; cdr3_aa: CASSVGEVVAGNTF; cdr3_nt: TGTGCCAGCAGCGTAGGGGAGGTGGTGGCTGGAAACACCTTC
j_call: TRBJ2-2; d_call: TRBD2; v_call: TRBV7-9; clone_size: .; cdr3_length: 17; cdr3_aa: CASSLWRAGEDTGELLF; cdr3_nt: TGTGCCAGCAGTTTGTGGCGAGCGGGAGAGGACACCGGGGAGCTGCTTTTT
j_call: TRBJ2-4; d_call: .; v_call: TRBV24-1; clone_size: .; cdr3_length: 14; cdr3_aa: CASSDGVGKNIQYF; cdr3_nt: TGTGCCAGCAGTGATGGGGTTGGCAAAAACATTCAGTACTTC
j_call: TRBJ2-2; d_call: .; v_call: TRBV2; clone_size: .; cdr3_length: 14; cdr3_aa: CASIRGLNTGELSW; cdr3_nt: TGTGCCAGCATAAGGGGGTTGAACACCGGGGAGCTGTCTTGG